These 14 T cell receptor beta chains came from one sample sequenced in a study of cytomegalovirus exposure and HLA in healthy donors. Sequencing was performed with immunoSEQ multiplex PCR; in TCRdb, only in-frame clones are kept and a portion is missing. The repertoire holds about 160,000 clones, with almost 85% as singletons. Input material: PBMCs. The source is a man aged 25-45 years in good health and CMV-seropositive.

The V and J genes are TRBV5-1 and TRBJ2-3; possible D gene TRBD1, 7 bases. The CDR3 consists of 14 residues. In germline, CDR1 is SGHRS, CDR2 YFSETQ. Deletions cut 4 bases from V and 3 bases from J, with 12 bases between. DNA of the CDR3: TGCGCCAGCAGCCTTCCAGGGGGGACAGATACGCAGTATTTT. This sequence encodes CASSLPGGTDTQYF.

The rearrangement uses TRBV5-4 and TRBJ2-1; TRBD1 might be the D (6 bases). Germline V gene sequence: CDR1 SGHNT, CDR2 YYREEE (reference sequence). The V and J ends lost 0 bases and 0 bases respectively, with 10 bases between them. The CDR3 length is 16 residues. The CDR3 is CASSLGQVSSYNEQFF. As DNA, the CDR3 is TGTGCCAGCAGCTTGGGACAGGTGAGCTCCTACAATGAGCAGTTCTTC.

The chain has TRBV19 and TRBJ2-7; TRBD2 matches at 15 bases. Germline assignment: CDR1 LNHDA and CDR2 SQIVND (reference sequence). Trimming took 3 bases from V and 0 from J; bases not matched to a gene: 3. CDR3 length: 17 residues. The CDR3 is CASSIGLAGGLSYEQYF. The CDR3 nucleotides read TGTGCCAGTAGTATCGGACTAGCGGGGGGGCTCTCCTACGAGCAGTACTTC.

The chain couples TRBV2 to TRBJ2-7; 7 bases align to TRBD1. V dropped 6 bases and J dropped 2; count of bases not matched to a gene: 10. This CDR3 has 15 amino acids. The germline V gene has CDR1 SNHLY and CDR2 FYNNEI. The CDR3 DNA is TGTGCCAGCAGGGAGTACAGGGGACAGCCCTACGAGCAGTACTTC. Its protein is CASREYRGQPYEQYF.

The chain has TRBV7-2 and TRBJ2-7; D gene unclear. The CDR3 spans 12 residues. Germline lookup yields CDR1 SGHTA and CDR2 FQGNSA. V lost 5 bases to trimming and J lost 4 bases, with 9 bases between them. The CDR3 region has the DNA TGTGCCAGCAGCCCGGGTCGGTACGAGCAGTACTTC. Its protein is CASSPGRYEQYF.

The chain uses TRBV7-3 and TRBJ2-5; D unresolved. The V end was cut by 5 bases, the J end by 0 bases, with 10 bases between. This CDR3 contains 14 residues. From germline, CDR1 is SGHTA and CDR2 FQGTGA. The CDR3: CASSPLPDQETQYF. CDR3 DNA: TGTGCCAGCAGCCCCCTCCCCGACCAAGAGACCCAGTACTTC.

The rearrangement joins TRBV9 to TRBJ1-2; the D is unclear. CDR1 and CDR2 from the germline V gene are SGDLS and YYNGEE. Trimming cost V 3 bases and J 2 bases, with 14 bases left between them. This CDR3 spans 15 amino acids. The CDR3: CASSGSPRANYGYTF. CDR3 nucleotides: TGTGCCAGCAGCGGAAGCCCTCGAGCAAACTATGGCTACACCTTC.

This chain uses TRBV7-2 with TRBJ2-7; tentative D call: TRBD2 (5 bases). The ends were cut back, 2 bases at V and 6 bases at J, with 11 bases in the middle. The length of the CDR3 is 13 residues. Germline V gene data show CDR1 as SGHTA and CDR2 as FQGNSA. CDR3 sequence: CASSLTSRSEQYF. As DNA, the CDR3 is TGTGCCAGCAGCTTAACTAGTAGGAGCGAGCAGTACTTC. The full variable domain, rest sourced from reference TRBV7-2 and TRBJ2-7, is GAGVSQSPSNKVTEKGKDVELRCDPISGHTALYWYRQSLGQGLEFLIYFQGNSAPDKSGLPSDRFSAERTGGSVSTLTIQRTQQEDSAVYLCASSLTSRSEQYFGPGTRLTVT.

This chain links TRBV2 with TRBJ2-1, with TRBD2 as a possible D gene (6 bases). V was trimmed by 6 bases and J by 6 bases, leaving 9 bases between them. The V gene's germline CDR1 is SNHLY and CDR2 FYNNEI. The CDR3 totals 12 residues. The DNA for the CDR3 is TGTGCCAGCAGATCCGGGGGCAATGAGCAGTTCTTC. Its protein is CASRSGGNEQFF.

This chain's CDR3 is CASSYTGGSNQPQHF. CDR3 nucleotides: TGCGCCAGCAGCTATACAGGGGGTAGCAATCAGCCCCAGCATTTT. The V and J genes are TRBV4-1 and TRBJ1-5; TRBD1 agrees at 8 bases. The ends lost 5 bases at V and 0 bases at J; junction bases unmatched: 3. The CDR3 is 15 amino acids. Germline V gene data show CDR1 as MGHRA and CDR2 as YSYEKL.

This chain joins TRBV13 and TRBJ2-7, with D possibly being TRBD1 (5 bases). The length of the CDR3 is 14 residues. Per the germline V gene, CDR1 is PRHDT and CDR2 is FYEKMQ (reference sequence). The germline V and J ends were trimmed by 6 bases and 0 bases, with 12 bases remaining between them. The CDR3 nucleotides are TGTGCCAGCAGTAAACCCGACAGCTCCTACGAGCAGTACTTC. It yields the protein CASSKPDSSYEQYF.

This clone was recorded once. This CDR3 reads CASRDRAYTGELFF. The CDR3 nucleotides read TGTGCCAGCAGGGACAGGGCCTACACCGGGGAGCTGTTTTTT. This sequence joins TRBV28 and TRBJ2-2; 8 bases align to TRBD1. With 6 bases clipped from V and 3 bases from J, the junction kept 3 bases outside the gene matches. This CDR3 spans 14 amino acids. In germline, CDR1 is MDHEN, CDR2 SYDVKM.

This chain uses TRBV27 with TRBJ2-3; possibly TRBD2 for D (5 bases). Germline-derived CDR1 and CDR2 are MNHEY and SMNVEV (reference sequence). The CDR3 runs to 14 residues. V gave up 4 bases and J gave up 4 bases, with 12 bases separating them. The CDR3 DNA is TGTGCCAGCAGTTCTAGCTCCTGGGCAGATACGCAGTATTTT. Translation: CASSSSSWADTQYF.

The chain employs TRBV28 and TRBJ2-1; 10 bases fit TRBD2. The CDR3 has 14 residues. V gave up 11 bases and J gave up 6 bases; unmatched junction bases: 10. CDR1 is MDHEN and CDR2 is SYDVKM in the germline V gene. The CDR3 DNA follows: TGTGCCCACGGGGGGCTAGCGGGGGCCAATGAGCAGTTCTTC. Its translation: CAHGGLAGANEQFF.